This entry lists 27 T cell receptor beta chains sequenced from one sample in a study of blood T cells in healthy people across ages. It was with a sample-barcoded 5' primer and a J-beta primer mix that a second PCR of about 6 to 12 cycles was run. TCRdb re-called the 5' RACE reads with MiXCR, one entry per CDR3 protein. The sample carries some 1.1 million distinct CDR3 sequences, under 40% recorded once. The sample was blood. The receptors were sampled from a man between 18 and 35 years old in good health.

This clonotype was seen a handful of times. The chain employs TRBV24-1 and TRBJ1-2, with D uncertain. Germline values: CDR1 KGHDR, CDR2 SFDVKD. V lost 3 bases to trimming and J lost 8 bases, with 12 bases between them. This CDR3 region has 13 residues. The CDR3 sequence is CATSDSSLEGYTF. The CDR3 DNA sequence: TGTGCCACCAGTGATAGTAGCTTGGAAGGCTACACCTTC.

This clonotype was observed a few times. This chain connects TRBV7-9 to TRBJ1-6, with D possibly being TRBD1 (6 bases). CDR1 is SEHNR, CDR2 FQNEAQ, per germline (reference sequence). Trimming pared 4 bases from V and 7 bases from J, leaving 17 bases between. The CDR3 is 16 residues long. The CDR3 loop reads CASSSHHRALNSPLHF. CDR3 nucleotide sequence: TGTGCCAGCAGCTCGCATCACAGGGCCTTGAATTCACCCCTCCACTTT.

This clonotype was counted a few times. The chain employs TRBV6-6 and TRBJ1-4; D not resolved. The germline V gene has CDR1 MNHNY and CDR2 SVGAGI (reference sequence). CDR3 length equals 12 residues. V lost 4 bases to trimming and J lost 8 bases, with 8 bases between them. The chain's CDR3 is CASSWTWEKLFF. Here the CDR3 DNA reads TGTGCCAGCAGTTGGACCTGGGAAAAACTGTTTTTT.

The chain combines TRBV29-1 with TRBJ2-4; TRBD2 aligns across 8 bases. The ends lost 0 bases at V and 9 bases at J; junction bases unmatched: 16. The length of the CDR3 is 17 residues. Germline-derived CDR1 and CDR2 are SQVTM and ANQGSEA. Written as DNA, the CDR3 is TGCAGCGTTGAAGATCCAAGAGGGGCGTCCCGGGAGGGCATTCAGTACTTC. Encoded protein: CSVEDPRGASREGIQYF.

The chain recombines TRBV7-2 with TRBJ2-1, with 10 bases lining up with TRBD2. Germline CDR1 is SGHTA and CDR2 is FQGNSA. V was clipped by 5 bases and J by 4 bases; unmatched bases: 5. The CDR3 runs 15 residues. The CDR3 nucleotides are TGTGCCAGCAGCGAAAGCGGGGGGGCTTACAATGAGCAGTTCTTC. As protein: CASSESGGAYNEQFF.

The genes are TRBV7-8 and TRBJ2-1; D remains unclear. Trimming pared 0 bases from V and 4 bases from J, leaving 7 bases between. This CDR3 is 14 amino acids long. Germline values: CDR1 SGHVS, CDR2 FQNEAQ. The CDR3 DNA reads as TGTGCCAGCAGCTTAGCGGACCATTACAATGAGCAGTTCTTC. Translating it yields CASSLADHYNEQFF. Combining the CDR3 with reference TRBV7-8 and TRBJ2-1 gives the whole variable domain GAGVSQSPRYKVAKRGQDVALRCDPISGHVSLFWYQQALGQGPEFLTYFQNEAQLDKSGLPSDRFFAERPEGSVSTLKIQRTQQEDSAVYLCASSLADHYNEQFFGPGTRLTVL.

This clonotype has just a few counts. The chain employs TRBV6-1 and TRBJ2-1, with a possible D match to TRBD1 (6 bases). V was pared by 2 bases and J by 0 bases, with 8 bases between. Germline V lookup: CDR1 MNHNS, CDR2 SASEGT. CDR3 length: 15 residues. In nucleotides, the CDR3 is TGTGCCAGCAGTGAACAGGGGTTCTCCTACAATGAGCAGTTCTTC. It encodes CASSEQGFSYNEQFF.

The chain joins TRBV20-1 to TRBJ1-6; weak D call: TRBD1 (6 bases). Per the germline V gene, CDR1 is DFQATT and CDR2 is SNEGSKA (reference sequence). CDR3 size: 14 residues. V lost 5 bases and J lost 9, with 17 bases in between. The CDR3 DNA is TGCAGTGCTTCCACAGGGTTTGGTAGTTCACCCCTCCACTTT. As protein: CSASTGFGSSPLHF.

CDR3 region: CAISESRGRPQPQHF. DNA of the CDR3: TGTGCCATCAGTGAGTCAAGGGGGAGGCCTCAGCCCCAGCATTTT. V usage is TRBV10-3 and J usage is TRBJ1-5; a possible D gene is TRBD1 (6 bases). CDR1 is ENHRY, CDR2 SYGVKD, per germline. Trimming stripped 0 bases from V and 6 bases from J, with 12 bases between. CDR3 length: 15 residues.

This clonotype appeared many times. The V and J genes are TRBV4-1 and TRBJ2-7; D remains ambiguous. Germline assignment: CDR1 MGHRA and CDR2 YSYEKL. Trimming left V 1 base short and J 0 bases short, with 10 bases between. CDR3 size: 15 residues. Written as DNA, the CDR3 is TGCGCCAGCAGCCAAGCCGCCGAGAGCTCCTACGAGCAGTACTTC. This sequence encodes CASSQAAESSYEQYF.

This clonotype occurred once. The V gene is TRBV6-5, the J gene TRBJ2-2, with D perhaps matching TRBD1 (6 bases). Deletions cut 7 bases from V and 4 bases from J, with 13 bases between. The CDR3 has 14 amino acids. Per the germline V gene, CDR1 is MNHEY and CDR2 is SVGAGI. CDR3 sequence reads: CASISGQFTGELFF. CDR3 DNA: TGTGCCAGCATTAGTGGACAGTTCACCGGGGAGCTGTTTTTT.

This clonotype was seen a handful of times. In DNA, the CDR3 is TGTGCCAGCGGCCACGACAGGGAGGTTGGAGATACGCAGTATTTT. It specifies CASGHDREVGDTQYF. V gene TRBV12-3 or TRBV12-4 combines with J gene TRBJ2-3, with D perhaps TRBD1 (7 bases). There are 15 residues in the CDR3. V was shortened by 8 bases and J by 5 bases, with 20 bases between the two germline ends.

In its sample, this clonotype was seen many times. This rearrangement joins TRBV4-2 to TRBJ1-5, with a tentative D call TRBD1 (5 bases). Germline-derived CDR1 and CDR2 are LGHNA and YNFKEQ. The CDR3 runs to 14 residues. V was shortened by 2 bases and J by 2 bases, with 7 bases between the two germline ends. The CDR3 sequence is CASSQQGGNQPQHF. CDR3 in DNA: TGTGCCAGCAGCCAACAGGGCGGCAATCAGCCCCAGCATTTT.

This rearrangement joins TRBV7-2 to TRBJ2-2, with D tentatively TRBD2 (6 bases). Germline V lookup: CDR1 SGHTA, CDR2 FQGNSA. The CDR3 loop spans 14 amino acids. V was shortened by 1 base and J by 10 bases, with 13 bases between the two germline ends. This chain's CDR3 is CASSLGLGGTELFF. The CDR3 DNA is TGTGCCAGCAGCTTAGGGTTGGGGGGAACGGAGCTGTTTTTT.

This clonotype was counted a few times. The V call is TRBV4-1, the J call TRBJ2-3; 8 nucleotides align to TRBD1. This CDR3 has 17 amino acids. With 0 bases clipped from V and 5 bases from J, the junction kept 10 bases outside the gene matches. From germline, CDR1 is MGHRA and CDR2 YSYEKL. CDR3 sequence: CASSQEFQGARKDTQYF. The CDR3 region has the DNA TGCGCCAGCAGCCAAGAGTTTCAGGGGGCGCGAAAAGATACGCAGTATTTT.

The table lists this clonotype with a count of one. The rearrangement uses TRBV14 and TRBJ1-1, with 7 bases that match TRBD1. The CDR3 totals 14 residues. Losses at the gene ends were 2 bases for V and 11 bases for J; bases not matched to a gene: 11. Germline V CDR1 and CDR2: SGHDN, FVKESK. The DNA of the CDR3 is TGTGCCAGCAGCCAACTAAGACAGGGCGCGCGGGCTTTCTTT. Its translation is CASSQLRQGARAFF.

The chain joins TRBV20-1 to TRBJ1-2, with TRBD1 matching 7 bases. CDR3 length equals 12 residues. Germline V gives CDR1 DFQATT, CDR2 SNEGSKA (reference sequence). V gave up 5 bases and J gave up 6 bases; unmatched junction bases: 6. The CDR3 loop is CSAGQAGDGYTF. In nucleotides, the CDR3 is TGCAGTGCTGGACAGGCGGGAGATGGCTACACCTTC.

The CDR3 sequence is CASSKGQDGEDSHNEQYF. Written as DNA, the CDR3 is TGTGCCAGCAGCAAAGGCCAAGACGGAGAAGATAGTCACAATGAGCAGTACTTC. This chain connects TRBV21-1 to TRBJ2-7; the DNA was not compared with TRBD2, the D call given in the table. TRBV21-1 is assigned pseudogene status. The CDR3 is 18 residues long.

A few counts support this clonotype. The V and J genes are TRBV5-5 and TRBJ2-3; TRBD1 is a possible D gene (6 bases). From germline, CDR1 is SGHKS and CDR2 YYEKEE (reference sequence). V was shortened by 3 bases and J by 1 base, with 15 bases between the two germline ends. This CDR3 spans 16 amino acids. The chain's CDR3 is CASSSLPWTGTDTQYF. CDR3 nucleotides: TGTGCCAGCAGCTCACTACCTTGGACAGGCACAGATACGCAGTATTTT.

This chain uses TRBV12-3 or TRBV12-4 with TRBJ2-5, with a possible D match to TRBD2 (5 bases). The CDR3 extends over 13 amino acids. The V gene lost 5 bases and the J gene lost 5 bases, with 12 bases spanning the gap. The CDR3 DNA reads TGTGCCAGCAGTCCCCGGCCGGGGGAGACCCAGTACTTC. Protein product: CASSPRPGETQYF.

J is TRBJ1-2 and V is TRBV27; TRBD1 is a possible D gene (6 bases). The germline gives CDR1 MNHEY, CDR2 SMNVEV (reference sequence). The CDR3 contains 15 residues. The V and J ends lost 1 base and 2 bases respectively, with 11 bases between them. This CDR3 is CASSLFPGENYGYTF. The CDR3 DNA is TGTGCCAGCAGTTTATTCCCAGGGGAAAACTATGGCTACACCTTC.

This clonotype was detected only a few times. This chain uses TRBV7-8 with TRBJ2-1; 7 bases match TRBD1. CDR1 and CDR2 from the germline V gene are SGHVS and FQNEAQ. The CDR3 contains 13 residues. V was clipped by 8 bases and J by 7 bases; unmatched bases: 8. The CDR3 here is CASATGSMNEQFF. The DNA for the CDR3 is TGTGCCAGCGCGACAGGGAGTATGAATGAGCAGTTCTTC.

The chain recombines TRBV20-1 with TRBJ2-3, with 8 bases matching TRBD2. Germline CDR1 is DFQATT and CDR2 is SNEGSKA (reference sequence). V dropped 6 bases and J dropped 2; count of bases not matched to a gene: 13. This CDR3 spans 16 amino acids. The chain's CDR3 is CSALLLAEKSTDTQYF. In DNA, the CDR3 is TGCAGTGCGTTACTACTAGCGGAAAAATCCACAGATACGCAGTATTTT.

The J gene is TRBJ1-4, the V gene TRBV4-2; TRBD1 matches 8 bases. The germline gives CDR1 LGHNA, CDR2 YNFKEQ. Losses at the gene ends were 2 bases for V and 10 bases for J; bases not matched to a gene: 18. CDR3 length equals 18 residues. For the CDR3, the DNA is TGTGCCAGCAGCCAATTCGGACAGGGAAGGAGGGCACCCGGAAAACTGTTTTTT. This sequence encodes CASSQFGQGRRAPGKLFF.

On this clonotype itself: At one end the junction does not follow the germline gene, possibly because of a read error. This chain connects TRBV7-7 to TRBJ2-5; 10 bases line up with TRBD1. CDR3 size: 17 residues. CDR1 is SSHAT, CDR2 FNYEAQ, per germline (reference sequence). Here the CDR3 reads CASSLRKGQGLQETQYF. The CDR3 DNA is TGTGCTAGCAGCTTACGAAAGGGACAGGGGCTCCAAGAGACCCAGTACTTC.

The chain links TRBV4-3 to TRBJ2-2; D gene ambiguous. The V gene lost 0 bases and the J gene lost 0 bases, with 8 bases spanning the gap. From germline, CDR1 is LGHNA and CDR2 YSLEER. The CDR3 loop spans 16 amino acids. CDR3 in amino acids: CASSQDSRTNTGELFF. CDR3 bases: TGCGCCAGCAGCCAAGATAGTCGCACGAACACCGGGGAGCTGTTTTTT.

This clonotype has only a few counts. The V call is TRBV7-2, the J call TRBJ1-1; TRBD1 matches at 8 bases. Unmatched junction bases numbered 18, after V lost 4 bases and J lost 8 bases. Germline V CDR1 and CDR2: SGHTA, FQGNSA. There are 17 residues in the CDR3. CDR3 in amino acids: CASSSTLRISTGAEAFF. The CDR3 DNA reads TGTGCCAGCAGCTCTACTCTACGAATTTCGACAGGGGCCGAAGCTTTCTTT.